The clone carrying this T cell receptor (beta chain) was counted only a few times. What it recognizes is unknown. This sample is part of a study of cytomegalovirus exposure and HLA in healthy donors. Study observations and caveats: There were about 160 TCR beta chains listed as cytomegalovirus-associated.

Primers: 60 Vbeta forward and 13 Jbeta reverse. The method was immunoSEQ multiplex PCR; TCRdb's version includes in-frame clones alone and lacks a portion of them. The sample has 90,000 to 150,000 clones; around 78% are singletons. The sequenced sample was PBMCs. This TCR was sampled from a woman in her 30s in good health and CMV-seropositive.

CDR3 nucleotide sequence: TGTGCCAGCAGTGTCGCAGGGGACTATGGCTACACCTTC. This sequence encodes CASSVAGDYGYTF. The chain links TRBV6-1 to TRBJ1-2, with D perhaps matching TRBD1 (6 bases). CDR3 length: 13 residues. V was cut by 4 bases and J by 3 bases, with 9 bases left in between. Germline assignment: CDR1 MNHNS and CDR2 SASEGT.